The clone carrying this T cell receptor beta chain has only a few counts. Libraries were prepared by immunoSEQ multiplex PCR; TCRdb keeps only in-frame clonotypes and omits some of them. The sample yields approximately 97,000 clones, around 80% seen once. The data belong to a study of Ad26.COV2.S vaccination and SARS-CoV-2 variants. The origin of this receptor is a human donor who had recovered from COVID-19. Sequences were derived from peripheral blood, sampled after recovery from COVID-19.

CDR3 nucleotides: TGTGCCAGCAGCCCCCTTGGGAGCCAAGAGACCCAGTACTTC. Protein product: CASSPLGSQETQYF. This chain links TRBV27 with TRBJ2-5; maybe TRBD2 (5 bases). V was clipped by 6 bases and J by 1 base, with 12 bases between them. CDR3 length: 14 residues. The V gene's germline CDR1 is MNHEY and CDR2 SMNVEV (reference sequence).